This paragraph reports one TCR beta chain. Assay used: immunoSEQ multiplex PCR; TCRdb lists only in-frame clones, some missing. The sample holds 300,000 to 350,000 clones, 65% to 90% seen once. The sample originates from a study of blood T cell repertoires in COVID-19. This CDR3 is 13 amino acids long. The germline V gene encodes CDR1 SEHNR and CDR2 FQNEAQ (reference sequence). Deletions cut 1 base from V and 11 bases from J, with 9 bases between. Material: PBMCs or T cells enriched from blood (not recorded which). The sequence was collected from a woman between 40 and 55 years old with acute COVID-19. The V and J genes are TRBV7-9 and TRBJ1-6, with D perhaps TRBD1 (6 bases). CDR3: CASSLEQGTPLHF. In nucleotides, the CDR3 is TGTGCCAGCAGCTTAGAACAGGGTACACCCCTCCACTTT.